The next 22 T cell receptor beta chains were all read from a single sample in a study of cytomegalovirus exposure and HLA in healthy donors. Clones were read by immunoSEQ multiplex PCR, and TCRdb kept only the in-frame ones, dropping some. This table holds about 180,000 clones, about 85% found once. Sequencing was performed on PBMCs. These receptors were collected from a man between 18 and 29 years old in good health and CMV-seropositive.

The rearrangement links TRBV11-2 to TRBJ1-2, with 8 bases lining up with TRBD1. The J segment lost 3 bases and the V segment lost 0 bases, leaving 3 bases of the junction unmatched. This CDR3 is 15 amino acids long. Germline values: CDR1 SGHAT, CDR2 FQNNGV. The CDR3 loop is CASSLDAGGYYGYTF. The CDR3 nucleotides read TGTGCCAGCAGCTTAGATGCAGGGGGCTACTATGGCTACACCTTC.

This chain connects TRBV7-9 to TRBJ2-2, with TRBD1 as a possible D gene (5 bases). CDR3 size: 16 residues. V was shortened by 3 bases and J by 0 bases, with 11 bases between the two germline ends. Germline V gives CDR1 SEHNR, CDR2 FQNEAQ (reference sequence). The CDR3 loop reads CASSLDSGSNTGELFF. For the CDR3, the DNA is TGTGCCAGCAGCTTGGATTCAGGGTCGAACACCGGGGAGCTGTTTTTT.

The table lists this clone with a count of one. The chain is built from TRBV6-1 and TRBJ2-1, with 7 bases matching TRBD1. The CDR3 runs 14 residues. V dropped 4 bases and J dropped 7; count of bases not matched to a gene: 7. Germline CDR1 reads MNHNS; CDR2 reads SASEGT. The CDR3, as DNA: TGTGCCAGCAGTGCAACAGGGGCAGAGAATGAGCAGTTCTTC. Translated: CASSATGAENEQFF.

This clone was seen a single time. CDR3: CSGGLAGGRDEQFF. Written as DNA, the CDR3 is TGCAGCGGGGGACTAGCGGGAGGGAGGGATGAGCAGTTCTTC. This chain links TRBV29-1 with TRBJ2-1; 16 bases map to TRBD2. V dropped 7 bases and J dropped 8; count of bases not matched to a gene: 5. Per germline, CDR1 SQVTM and CDR2 ANQGSEA. CDR3 length: 14 amino acids.

The chain carries TRBV4-2 and TRBJ1-2, with 9 nucleotides matching TRBD1. There are 16 residues in the CDR3. The germline CDR1 and CDR2 sequences are LGHNA and YNFKEQ. Trimming took 2 bases from V and 8 from J; bases not matched to a gene: 12. The DNA of the CDR3 is TGTGCCAGCAGCCAACCGGGACAGGGTTTTTTTAAAGGCTACACCTTC. Translation gives CASSQPGQGFFKGYTF.

This chain links TRBV6-5 with TRBJ1-1, with TRBD1 matching over 7 bases. Germline trimming cut 8 bases from V and 3 bases from J; bases unmatched to any gene: 3. There are 12 residues in the CDR3. Germline loops: CDR1 MNHEY, CDR2 SVGAGI. The CDR3 protein is CASRTGDTEAFF. The CDR3 DNA follows: TGTGCCAGCCGGACAGGAGACACTGAAGCTTTCTTT.

The chain recombines TRBV5-1 with TRBJ2-3; 8 nucleotides agree with TRBD2. The CDR3 is 14 amino acids. The germline V gene encodes CDR1 SGHRS and CDR2 YFSETQ. V lost 0 bases, J lost 4 bases, and 1 base stayed unmatched. CDR3 residues: CASSLVAGSDTQYF. CDR3 nucleotide sequence: TGCGCCAGCAGCTTGGTAGCGGGATCAGATACGCAGTATTTT.

The V and J genes are TRBV7-9 and TRBJ2-6; D might be TRBD1 (5 bases). V lost 5 bases and J lost 0, with 14 bases in between. The germline V gene has CDR1 SEHNR and CDR2 FQNEAQ (reference sequence). CDR3 length: 17 residues. This CDR3 is CASSPDSGISGANVLTF. The CDR3 DNA sequence: TGTGCCAGCAGCCCCGACTCAGGGATCTCTGGGGCCAACGTCCTGACTTTC.

The chain is built from TRBV6-1 and TRBJ1-2; D is perhaps TRBD1 (6 bases). The CDR3 runs 16 residues. The germline CDR1 and CDR2 sequences are MNHNS and SASEGT. V lost 3 bases and J lost 4, with 18 bases in between. CDR3 protein: CASSEGQGYQSYGYTF. In DNA, the CDR3 is TGTGCCAGCAGTGAGGGACAAGGGTATCAGTCCTATGGCTACACCTTC.

This sequence joins TRBV23-1 and TRBJ2-7, with D unresolved. TRBV23-1 has ORF status, its function being uncertain. This CDR3 has 15 amino acids. V dropped 7 bases and J dropped 6 bases, with 22 bases sitting between them. The CDR3 protein is CASILRSVGSGEQYF. In nucleotides, the CDR3 is TGCGCCAGCATCCTTAGGTCAGTGGGTTCGGGCGAGCAGTACTTC.

This clone has more than one count but fewer than ten. The chain joins TRBV5-4 to TRBJ2-3; no clear D gene. The CDR3 spans 13 residues. Trimming shortened V by 5 bases and J by 1 base, and 8 bases separated the two germline ends. CDR1 is SGHNT, CDR2 YYREEE, per germline (reference sequence). CDR3 protein: CASSVSGTDTQYF. CDR3 nucleotide sequence: TGTGCCAGCAGTGTCAGCGGCACAGATACGCAGTATTTT.

The chain couples TRBV7-9 to TRBJ1-4; D is perhaps TRBD1 (5 bases). V was pared by 1 base and J by 5 bases, with 8 bases between. The germline gives CDR1 SEHNR, CDR2 FQNEAQ (reference sequence). This CDR3 has 14 amino acids. In DNA form, the CDR3 reads TGTGCCAGCAGCTTAGGGGGGGAGAATGAAAAACTGTTTTTT. This gives the protein CASSLGGENEKLFF.

The chain links TRBV5-1 to TRBJ1-1; D call uncertain. The germline V gene encodes CDR1 SGHRS and CDR2 YFSETQ. CDR3 length: 14 amino acids. V was pared by 0 bases and J by 11 bases, with 17 bases between. The CDR3 reads CASSLGGWSGSAFF. The DNA for the CDR3 is TGCGCCAGCAGCTTGGGCGGCTGGAGCGGGTCGGCTTTCTTT.

This chain connects TRBV7-6 to TRBJ2-1; TRBD2 matches at 10 bases. With 1 base clipped from V and 5 bases from J, the junction kept 11 bases outside the gene matches. Germline loops: CDR1 SGHVS, CDR2 FNYEAQ. This CDR3 region has 18 residues. The CDR3 coding sequence is TGTGCCAGCAGCTTAGGGCTAGCGGGAGACCTCAATAACAATGAGCAGTTCTTC. This gives the protein CASSLGLAGDLNNNEQFF.

This rearrangement joins TRBV18 to TRBJ2-5; D not certain. Germline V gene sequence: CDR1 KGHSH, CDR2 LQKENI. The length of the CDR3 is 14 residues. The V gene lost 3 bases and the J gene lost 3 bases, with 11 bases spanning the gap. The CDR3 DNA follows: TGTGCCAGCTCACCTCAACGACAAGAAGAGACCCAGTACTTC. Its translation is CASSPQRQEETQYF.

The chain has TRBV28 and TRBJ2-1, with D possibly TRBD2 on 7 matching bases. Germline CDR1 and CDR2: MDHEN and SYDVKM. V lost 5 bases and J lost 13, with 18 bases in between. The CDR3 contains 13 residues. The chain's CDR3 is CASSPRGGPDQFF. Written as DNA, the CDR3 is TGTGCCAGCAGTCCTAGGGGGGGACCGGATCAGTTCTTC.

The CDR3 bases are TGTGCCAGCAGCTTGTTTTATAGCAATCAGCCCCAGCATTTT. It translates to CASSLFYSNQPQHF. This sequence joins TRBV5-6 and TRBJ1-5; no clear D gene. Germline assignment: CDR1 SGHDT and CDR2 YYEEEE. V gave up 1 base and J gave up 0 bases, with 5 bases separating them. The length of the CDR3 is 14 residues. Drawing the rest from reference TRBV5-6 and TRBJ1-5, the complete variable domain is DAGVTQSPTHLIKTRGQQVTLRCSPKSGHDTVSWYQQALGQGPQFIFQYYEEEERQRGNFPDRFSGHQFPNYSSELNVNALLLGDSALYLCASSLFYSNQPQHFGDGTRLSIL.

The chain carries TRBV30 and TRBJ2-7; 15 positions match TRBD2. The V segment lost 7 bases and the J segment 3 bases; nucleotides outside the gene matches: 10. The CDR3 covers 16 residues. Germline values: CDR1 GTSNPN, CDR2 SVGIG (reference sequence). CDR3 residues: CAYRTSGGAQIYEQYF. The CDR3, as DNA: TGTGCCTACCGGACTAGCGGGGGGGCCCAGATCTACGAGCAGTACTTC.

The chain has TRBV6-5 and TRBJ1-5; possibly TRBD1 for D (5 bases). V lost 4 bases, J lost 1 base, and 5 bases lay in between. CDR1 and CDR2 (germline): MNHEY, SVGAGI. CDR3 length: 13 amino acids. This CDR3 is CASSSGSNQPQHF. The CDR3 region has the DNA TGTGCCAGCAGTTCAGGGAGCAATCAGCCCCAGCATTTT.

The CDR3, as DNA: TGTGCCAGCAGCCACGGACAGGGTCCAAATCAGCCCCAGCATTTT. Protein sequence: CASSHGQGPNQPQHF. This chain links TRBV5-6 with TRBJ1-5, with 8 bases lining up with TRBD1. V shed 4 bases, J shed 4 bases, and the junction held 7 bases outside the gene matches. The CDR3 is 15 residues long. Germline CDR1 is SGHDT and CDR2 is YYEEEE.

The chain carries TRBV12-2 and TRBJ2-3; no DNA check was done on the table's D call, TRBD2. TRBV12-2 is flagged as a pseudogene. CDR3 length: 21 residues. The CDR3 region has the DNA TGTGCAAGTCGCCTACCCGAAGGGACTAGCGGGAGACCGAATAGCACAGATACGCAGTATTTT. Translation gives CASRLPEGTSGRPNSTDTQYF.

The chain combines TRBV19 with TRBJ2-7, with 10 nucleotides matching TRBD1. The CDR3 has 15 residues. The J segment lost 1 base and the V segment lost 6 bases, leaving 6 bases of the junction unmatched. Germline V CDR1 and CDR2: LNHDA, SQIVND (reference sequence). CDR3 in DNA: TGTGCCAGTAGCACCGGACAGGGGGAATCCTACGAGCAGTACTTC. Its protein is CASSTGQGESYEQYF. Based on the CDR3 plus reference TRBV19 and TRBJ2-7, the full variable domain is DGGITQSPKYLFRKEGQNVTLSCEQNLNHDAMYWYRQDPGQGLRLIYYSQIVNDFQKGDIAEGYSVSREKKESFPLTVTSAQKNPTAFYLCASSTGQGESYEQYFGPGTRLTVT.